One and the same sample provided the 15 T cell receptor beta chains below, sequenced in a study of T cells in women clearing cervical HPV infection. The method was immunoSEQ multiplex PCR; TCRdb's version includes in-frame clones alone and lacks a portion of them. The listing contains tens of thousands of clones. Sequenced input: blood buffy coat. The receptor set was obtained from a woman aged 18 to 75 with a cervical HPV16 infection that either progressed to CIN3+ or cleared (not recorded which).

In regard to this clone: The read terminates 3 residues before the CDR3 end, so the remaining end is supplied by the germline J gene. The rearrangement uses TRBV7-3 and TRBJ1-2; maybe TRBD1 (5 bases). The CDR3 has 15 amino acids. Germline CDR1 and CDR2: SGHTA and FQGTGA. The part of the CDR3 DNA that was read is TGTGCCAGCAGCCCCACGACAGATAGCACAGATACC. Amino acids: CASSPTTDSTDT. The complete CDR3 sequence is CASSPTTDSTDTYTF.

In regard to this clone: The sequence runs out 3 residues before the end of the CDR3; the remainder is reconstructed from the germline J gene. The rearrangement links TRBV7-8 to TRBJ1-1; TRBD1 matches 10 bases. Germline values: CDR1 SGHVS, CDR2 FQNEAQ. The CDR3 extends over 15 amino acids. Trimming at V came to 3 bases and at J to 5 bases, leaving 6 bases not matched to a gene. CDR3 DNA (partial): TGTGCCAGCAGCTTGGACAGGGGGACTGAGACTGAA. Protein sequence: CASSLDRGTETE. The whole CDR3 region reads CASSLDRGTETEAFF.

Details on this clone: The CDR3 end is not reached by the read, which stops 3 residues before it; the germline J gene fills it in. The chain couples TRBV19 to TRBJ2-2, with a possible D match to TRBD1 (6 bases). The CDR3 runs to 15 residues. Germline CDR1 and CDR2: LNHDA and SQIVND (reference sequence). The CDR3 protein is CASSIGGQTDSPLFF. CDR3 DNA, as far as it was read: TGTGCCAGTAGTATAGGTGGACAGACAGATTCACCG. Complete variable domain (other parts from reference TRBV19 and TRBJ2-2): DGGITQSPKYLFRKEGQNVTLSCEQNLNHDAMYWYRQDPGQGLRLIYYSQIVNDFQKGDIAEGYSVSREKKESFPLTVTSAQKNPTAFYLCASSIGGQTDSPLFFGEGSRLTVL.

Regarding this clone: The DNA ends 3 residues before the CDR3 does, and the rest of the CDR3 is filled in from the germline J gene. The chain uses TRBV7-2 and TRBJ2-5; D is ambiguous. CDR3 length: 14 amino acids. Germline CDR1 and CDR2: SGHTA and FQGNSA. V was clipped by 0 bases and J by 4 bases, with 9 bases between them. The chain's CDR3 is CASSLAGPAETQYF. The sequenced CDR3 bases are TGTGCCAGCAGCTTAGCTGGGCCGGCAGAGACC.

For this clone: The DNA ends 3 residues before the CDR3 does, and the rest of the CDR3 is filled in from the germline J gene. The chain combines TRBV19 with TRBJ2-3; D is perhaps TRBD2 (5 bases). The ends were cut back, 2 bases at V and 4 bases at J, with 10 bases in the middle. There are 14 residues in the CDR3. Germline V gene data show CDR1 as LNHDA and CDR2 as SQIVND (reference sequence). The DNA read from the CDR3 is TGTGCCAGTAGTATAAGTAGCGTTGCAGATACG. Residues: CASSISSVADT. The complete CDR3 reads CASSISSVADTQYF. Drawing the rest from reference TRBV19 and TRBJ2-3, the complete variable domain is DGGITQSPKYLFRKEGQNVTLSCEQNLNHDAMYWYRQDPGQGLRLIYYSQIVNDFQKGDIAEGYSVSREKKESFPLTVTSAQKNPTAFYLCASSISSVADTQYFGPGTRLTVL.

Regarding this clone: The read is 3 residues too short to cover the CDR3 end, so that end is filled in from the germline J gene. This chain links TRBV5-5 with TRBJ1-5; possibly TRBD1 for D (6 bases). Trimming pared 2 bases from V and 3 bases from J, leaving 9 bases between. The CDR3 length is 14 residues. The germline V gene has CDR1 SGHKS and CDR2 YYEKEE (reference sequence). The covered CDR3 bases are TGTGCCAGCAGCTTCGGACAGATCAATCAGCCC. It encodes CASSFGQINQP. The full CDR3 is CASSFGQINQPQHF.

Details on this clone: Coverage ceases 3 residues before the CDR3 finishes, and the germline J gene fills in the end. The chain has TRBV7-9 and TRBJ2-7, with D possibly being TRBD1 (6 bases). The V gene lost 5 bases and the J gene lost 5 bases, with 13 bases spanning the gap. CDR3 length: 13 amino acids. CDR1 is SEHNR, CDR2 FQNEAQ, per germline (reference sequence). Partial CDR3 DNA: TGTGCCAGCAGCCCTTTGGACAGTAACGAG. The encoded protein is CASSPLDSNE. The whole CDR3 region reads CASSPLDSNEQYF. Combining the CDR3 with reference TRBV7-9 and TRBJ2-7 gives the whole variable domain DTGVSQNPRHKITKRGQNVTFRCDPISEHNRLYWYRQTLGQGPEFLTYFQNEAQLEKSRLLSDRFSAERPKGSFSTLEIQRTEQGDSAMYLCASSPLDSNEQYFGPGTRLTVT.

Details on this clone: The read comes to an end 3 residues before the CDR3 does, leaving the germline J gene to fill in the end. The J gene is TRBJ2-7, the V gene TRBV18, with D perhaps TRBD2 (6 bases). Trimming removed 4 bases from V and 3 bases from J, with 13 bases in between. The germline V gene has CDR1 KGHSH and CDR2 LQKENI. The CDR3 is 14 residues long. The CDR3 sequence is CASSRLPGVYEQYF. The CDR3 DNA, read in part, is TGTGCCAGCTCACGACTCCCGGGGGTCTACGAG.

On this clone itself: The read is 3 residues too short to cover the CDR3 end, so that end is filled in from the germline J gene. J is TRBJ2-5 and V is TRBV12-3 or TRBV12-4; possible D gene TRBD2, 6 bases. The ends were cut back, 7 bases at V and 1 base at J, with 16 bases in the middle. This CDR3 contains 15 residues. Incomplete CDR3 DNA: TGTGCCAGCATGAGAGGAGGGTCGTTCCAAGAGACC. Its translation is CASMRGGSFQET. The complete CDR3 reads CASMRGGSFQETQYF.

As for this clone: The CDR3 is cut off 3 residues early in the read; its end comes from the germline J gene. V usage is TRBV7-3 and J usage is TRBJ2-7; D remains ambiguous. V lost 4 bases and J 0 bases, leaving 7 bases between the germline ends. CDR1 is SGHTA and CDR2 is FQGTGA in the germline V gene. The CDR3 is 13 amino acids. The part of the CDR3 DNA that was read is TGTGCCAGCAGCTCCGTTAGCTCCTACGAG. The encoded protein is CASSSVSSYE. The whole CDR3 is CASSSVSSYEQYF.

In regard to this clone: The sequence runs out 3 residues before the end of the CDR3; the remainder is reconstructed from the germline J gene. The chain couples TRBV5-8 to TRBJ2-1; 10 nucleotides align to TRBD2. Germline V gives CDR1 SGHTS, CDR2 YDEGEE. Trimming at V came to 7 bases and at J to 0 bases, leaving 4 bases not matched to a gene. This CDR3 spans 15 amino acids. The CDR3 is CASRLAGRSYNEQFF. The part of the CDR3 DNA that was read is TGTGCCAGCCGACTAGCGGGCCGCTCCTACAATGAG. The variable domain in full, with the rest retrieved from reference TRBV5-8 and TRBJ2-1, is EAGVTQSPTHLIKTRGQQATLRCSPISGHTSVYWYQQALGLGLQFLLWYDEGEERNRGNFPPRFSGRQFPNYSSELNVNALELEDSALYLCASRLAGRSYNEQFFGPGTRLTVL.

The sequenced part of the CDR3 DNA is TGTGCCAGCAGCTTTCAGGGGCTCACTGAA. As protein: CASSFQGLTE. The entire CDR3 is CASSFQGLTEAFF. This sequence joins TRBV7-2 and TRBJ1-1, with D possibly being TRBD1 (6 bases). The CDR3 end is not reached by the read, which stops 3 residues before it; the germline J gene fills it in. The V end lost 3 bases, the J end lost 4 bases, and 9 bases lay between the germline ends. Germline values: CDR1 SGHTA, CDR2 FQGNSA. This CDR3 has 13 amino acids.

For this clone: The observed sequence ends 3 residues before the CDR3 terminus, with the missing tail filled in from the germline J gene. The chain links TRBV2 to TRBJ2-5; TRBD1 might be the D (6 bases). Germline CDR1 is SNHLY and CDR2 is FYNNEI. This CDR3 comprises 17 residues. V dropped 6 bases and J dropped 5 bases, with 25 bases sitting between them. The CDR3 sequence is CASRPPGLNRVTETQYF. The CDR3 DNA, read in part, is TGTGCCAGCAGACCCCCGGGCTTGAACAGGGTGACGGAGACC.

As regards this clone: The DNA ends 3 residues before the CDR3 does, and the rest of the CDR3 is filled in from the germline J gene. The chain joins TRBV7-8 to TRBJ2-5, with 10 bases aligning to TRBD2. The germline gives CDR1 SGHVS, CDR2 FQNEAQ. This CDR3 contains 16 residues. The trim removed 3 bases at V and 5 bases at J, leaving 9 bases unmatched. CDR3 sequence: CASSFRASGSSETQYF. CDR3 DNA, as far as it was read: TGTGCCAGCAGCTTCAGGGCTAGCGGGAGTAGTGAGACC.

In the case of this clone: The CDR3 end lies 3 residues beyond the end of the read and is filled in from the germline J gene. V and J are TRBV7-2 and TRBJ2-5; 10 bases are shared with TRBD2. V lost 5 bases to trimming and J lost 4 bases; unmatched junction nucleotides: 4. Germline CDR1 SGHTA, CDR2 FQGNSA. The CDR3 contains 14 residues. The CDR3 DNA, read in part, is TGTGCCAGCAGCATCAGACTAGCGGGAGAGACC. As protein: CASSIRLAGET. The whole CDR3 protein reads CASSIRLAGETQYF.